The entry below gives a single T cell receptor (beta chain) sequence along with its context. Its antigen remains unidentified. Data came from immunoSEQ multiplex PCR; TCRdb stores just in-frame clones and leaves some out. The table shows 50,000 to 65,000 clones, with around nine tenths occurring only once. The CDR3 covers 14 residues. Germline CDR1 and CDR2: KGHSH and LQKENI. The V and J ends lost 3 bases and 6 bases respectively, with 12 bases between them. This entry is derived from a study of a mutant IDH1 vaccine in newly diagnosed glioma. Study results and caveats: Pseudoprogression showed no apparent link to changes in top peripheral T cell clonotypes.

The time point: week 11, during vaccination. All doses held 300 ug of mutant IDH1 20-mer peptide, with topical imiquimod. The input for sequencing was PBMCs, taken from a glioma patient whose treatment included an IDH1 peptide vaccine. This chain links TRBV18 with TRBJ1-5; weak D call: TRBD1 (6 bases). This TCR derives from a man aged 45-65 years with glioma. Here the CDR3 DNA reads TGTGCCAGCTCACCTGAGAGGGGGAGTCAGCCCCAGCATTTT. Protein: CASSPERGSQPQHF.